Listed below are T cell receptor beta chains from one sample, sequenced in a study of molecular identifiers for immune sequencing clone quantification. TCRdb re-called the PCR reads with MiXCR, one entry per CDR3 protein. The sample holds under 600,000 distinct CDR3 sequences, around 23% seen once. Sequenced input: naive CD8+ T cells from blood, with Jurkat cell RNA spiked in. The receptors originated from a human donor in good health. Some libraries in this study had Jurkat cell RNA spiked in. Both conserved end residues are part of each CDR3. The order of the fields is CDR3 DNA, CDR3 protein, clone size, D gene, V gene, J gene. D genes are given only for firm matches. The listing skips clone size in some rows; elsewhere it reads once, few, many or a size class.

CDR3nt: TGCGCCAGCAGCTTGTCCGGGGGCGGAAACGAGCAGTACTTC
CDR3aa: CASSLSGGGNEQYF
abundance: few
d_gene: -
v_gene: TRBV5-1
j_gene: TRBJ2-7

CDR3nt: TGTGCCAGCAGCTTTTTGTCAGGGGACGCTGAAGCTTTCTTT
CDR3aa: CASSFLSGDAEAFF
abundance: many
d_gene: -
v_gene: TRBV7-9
j_gene: TRBJ1-1

CDR3nt: TGTGCCAGCAGCTTAGCGTGGTCCCGACAAGAGACCCAGTACTTC
CDR3aa: CASSLAWSRQETQYF
abundance: many
d_gene: -
v_gene: TRBV7-6
j_gene: TRBJ2-5

CDR3nt: TGTGCCAGCAGCCCTGGGCGACAGGGCACAGATACGCAGTATTTT
CDR3aa: CASSPGRQGTDTQYF
abundance: -
d_gene: -
v_gene: TRBV25-1
j_gene: TRBJ2-3

CDR3nt: TGTGCCAGCACCACCGGGACGGGCGTGGCTGGCTACACCTTC
CDR3aa: CASTTGTGVAGYTF
abundance: -
d_gene: -
v_gene: TRBV5-3
j_gene: TRBJ1-2

CDR3nt: TGTGCCAGCAGTTACCTCGGTACCACCGGGTCCCAGTACTTC
CDR3aa: CASSYLGTTGSQYF
abundance: -
d_gene: -
v_gene: TRBV6-2/TRBV6-3
j_gene: TRBJ2-5

CDR3nt: TGTGCCATCCTCCCCCTAGCGGGGGCAGGCCCAGATACGCAGTATTTT
CDR3aa: CAILPLAGAGPDTQYF
abundance: many
d_gene: TRBD2
v_gene: TRBV2
j_gene: TRBJ2-3

CDR3nt: TGTGCCAGCAACTCCGGGACAGACAAAACAGATACGCAGTATTTT
CDR3aa: CASNSGTDKTDTQYF
abundance: many
d_gene: TRBD1
v_gene: TRBV7-9
j_gene: TRBJ2-3

CDR3nt: TGTGCCTGGAGTGTACCCTTGAACACTGAAGCTTTCTTT
CDR3aa: CAWSVPLNTEAFF
abundance: few
d_gene: -
v_gene: TRBV30
j_gene: TRBJ1-1

CDR3nt: TGTGCCAGCAGTCCGGGACAAATTAATCAGCCCCAGCATTTT
CDR3aa: CASSPGQINQPQHF
abundance: many
d_gene: -
v_gene: TRBV27
j_gene: TRBJ1-5

CDR3nt: TGTGCCAGCAGCGCCCGACAGGGTATCACAGATACGCAGTATTTT
CDR3aa: CASSARQGITDTQYF
abundance: many
d_gene: TRBD1
v_gene: TRBV9
j_gene: TRBJ2-3

CDR3nt: TGCGCCAGCAGCCAAGATCGAGAGGGGTTTAATCAGCCCCAGCATTTT
CDR3aa: CASSQDREGFNQPQHF
abundance: many
d_gene: -
v_gene: TRBV4-3
j_gene: TRBJ1-5

CDR3nt: TGTGCCAGCTTTTTCCTAGCGGGAGGGACAGATACGCAGTATTTT
CDR3aa: CASFFLAGGTDTQYF
abundance: few
d_gene: TRBD2
v_gene: TRBV6-1
j_gene: TRBJ2-3

CDR3nt: TGTGCCAGCAGTTTATCGTCCAGCACGTTCTATGGCTACACCTTC
CDR3aa: CASSLSSSTFYGYTF
abundance: few
d_gene: -
v_gene: TRBV27
j_gene: TRBJ1-2

CDR3nt: TGTGCCAGCAGTTTTGGGGCACCTTCGGGCGAGCAGTACTTC
CDR3aa: CASSFGAPSGEQYF
abundance: -
d_gene: -
v_gene: TRBV27
j_gene: TRBJ2-7

CDR3nt: TGTTCCCCGGTGGGGGGGGCCATCGTCTCCTACGAGCAGTACTTC
CDR3aa: CSPVGGAIVSYEQYF
abundance: -
d_gene: -
v_gene: TRBV7-9
j_gene: TRBJ2-7

CDR3nt: TGTGCCAGCAGCGTCGCCCCTTCCTCCTCCTACGAGCAGTACTTC
CDR3aa: CASSVAPSSSYEQYF
abundance: -
d_gene: -
v_gene: TRBV7-9
j_gene: TRBJ2-7

CDR3nt: TGTGCTAGTGGTTTAAGGGGGCTAGAGACCCAGTACTTC
CDR3aa: CASGLRGLETQYF
abundance: many
d_gene: TRBD1
v_gene: TRBV12-5
j_gene: TRBJ2-5

CDR3nt: TGCAGTGCTAGAGTGGGTCGGGATACGCAGTATTTT
CDR3aa: CSARVGRDTQYF
abundance: few
d_gene: -
v_gene: TRBV20-1
j_gene: TRBJ2-3

CDR3nt: TGTGCCAGCAGCTTGTGGACCGACCTGGGGGAAAAACTGTTTTTT
CDR3aa: CASSLWTDLGEKLFF
abundance: few
d_gene: -
v_gene: TRBV5-5
j_gene: TRBJ1-4

CDR3nt: TGTGCCAGCAGCCAAGATCCGGCTAGCTCCTATTACGAGCAGTACTTC
CDR3aa: CASSQDPASSYYEQYF
abundance: many
d_gene: -
v_gene: TRBV4-2
j_gene: TRBJ2-7

CDR3nt: TGCAGCGTTGTTTCGGGCAGGGAAGGAGTTGGGGCCCCCGTCCTGCCTTTC
CDR3aa: CSVVSGREGVGAPVLPF
abundance: once
d_gene: -
v_gene: TRBV29-1
j_gene: TRBJ2-6

CDR3nt: TGTGCCACCAGTGAGGGGGACAGGGACACAGATACGCAGTATTTT
CDR3aa: CATSEGDRDTDTQYF
abundance: -
d_gene: TRBD1
v_gene: TRBV24-1
j_gene: TRBJ2-3